This record looks at one T cell receptor (beta chain) sequence and its context. What it recognizes is unknown. This sample is drawn from a study of T cells in Graves' hyperthyroidism and ophthalmopathy. Germline lookup yields CDR1 SGHAT and CDR2 FQNNGV. The CDR3 has 14 amino acids. V was cut by 2 bases and J by 2 bases, with 10 bases left in between. TCR beta CDR3 sequences were amplified from RNA transcripts. A first-round RT-PCR of the TCR CDR3 used the HTBI primer set. TCRdb analysed the multiplex PCR reads with MiXCR anew, one entry per CDR3 protein. The sample yields about 520,000 distinct CDR3 sequences, approximately 25% seen once. A patient was excluded if there was uncontrolled infection, other autoimmune disease, pregnancy or lactation. Overall study results and limits: Most thyroid-expanded clonotypes above 0.001 were also found in blood. Model output signaled ophthalmopathy a median approximately 6 months ahead of onset.

The chain recombines TRBV11-2 with TRBJ2-7; the D gene is possibly TRBD1 (6 bases). The sample consisted of blood. This TCR was recovered from a woman aged 30 to 39 with Graves' ophthalmopathy. Here the CDR3 DNA reads TGTGCCAGCAGCTTAAGGGACATGCCCTACGAGCAGTACTTC. It codes for CASSLRDMPYEQYF.